Below are 9 T cell receptor beta chains sequenced from a single sample in a study of blood T cell repertoires in COVID-19. Here immunoSEQ multiplex PCR was the method, and the copy in TCRdb shows in-frame clones only, minus some. The sample consists of around 250,000 clones, approximately 90% of them appearing once. The sample taken for sequencing was PBMCs or T cells enriched from blood (not recorded which). The receptor set was obtained from a woman aged 25 to 45 with acute COVID-19.

The gene calls are TRBV24-1 and TRBJ2-1; D unresolved. This CDR3 has 14 amino acids. Germline CDR1 is KGHDR and CDR2 is SFDVKD. V was shortened by 3 bases and J by 6 bases, with 11 bases between the two germline ends. CDR3 bases: TGTGCCACCAGTGATAATGCTCCCGGCAATGAGCAGTTCTTC. Translating gives CATSDNAPGNEQFF.

The chain links TRBV6-5 to TRBJ1-4; unclear D gene. The CDR3 is 14 residues long. The germline V gene encodes CDR1 MNHEY and CDR2 SVGAGI. V lost 1 base to trimming and J lost 0 bases, with 3 bases between them. Here the CDR3 DNA reads TGTGCCAGCAGTTACTTCGCAACTAATGAAAAACTGTTTTTT. This gives the protein CASSYFATNEKLFF.

V is TRBV15 and J is TRBJ1-4; a weak D match, TRBD1 (6 bases). Trimming removed 3 bases from V and 0 bases from J, with 11 bases in between. There are 16 residues in the CDR3. Germline CDR1 is LNHNV and CDR2 is YYDKDF (reference sequence). In DNA, the CDR3 is TGTGCCACCAGCAGGGCGAAGGGGGCAACTAATGAAAAACTGTTTTTT. This encodes CATSRAKGATNEKLFF.

This clone was counted between two and nine times. The rearrangement links TRBV6-5 to TRBJ1-4, with 9 positions matching TRBD1. From germline, CDR1 is MNHEY and CDR2 SVGAGI. This CDR3 is 14 amino acids long. The J segment lost 6 bases and the V segment lost 8 bases, leaving 7 bases of the junction unmatched. CDR3 bases: TGTGCCAGCCGGGCGGGACAGGGAGATGAAAAACTGTTTTTT. Its translation: CASRAGQGDEKLFF.

V gene TRBV27 combines with J gene TRBJ2-7; D might be TRBD1 (6 bases). This CDR3 comprises 15 residues. CDR1 and CDR2 (germline): MNHEY, SMNVEV (reference sequence). The V end was cut by 5 bases, the J end by 0 bases, with 14 bases between. The CDR3 reads CASSLTGQSSYEQYF. As DNA, the CDR3 is TGTGCCAGCAGTCTCACTGGACAGAGCTCCTACGAGCAGTACTTC.

V and J are TRBV19 and TRBJ2-7; 10 positions agree with TRBD2. Germline V lookup: CDR1 LNHDA, CDR2 SQIVND (reference sequence). V dropped 3 bases and J dropped 6; count of bases not matched to a gene: 5. The CDR3 extends over 14 amino acids. In DNA form, the CDR3 reads TGTGCCAGTAGTATTTTAGCGGGAGGAGGCGAGCAGTACTTC. Encoded protein: CASSILAGGGEQYF.

The rearrangement links TRBV5-6 to TRBJ2-3; tentatively, D is TRBD1 (6 bases). V lost 0 bases and J lost 11, with 10 bases in between. The germline V gene has CDR1 SGHDT and CDR2 YYEEEE. The CDR3 spans 12 residues. For the CDR3, the DNA is TGTGCCAGCAGCTTGGGGGACACTATGCAGTATTTT. Its protein product is CASSLGDTMQYF. The variable domain in full, with the rest retrieved from reference TRBV5-6 and TRBJ2-3, is DAGVTQSPTHLIKTRGQQVTLRCSPKSGHDTVSWYQQALGQGPQFIFQYYEEEERQRGNFPDRFSGHQFPNYSSELNVNALLLGDSALYLCASSLGDTMQYFGPGTRLTVL.

The rearrangement uses TRBV20-1 and TRBJ2-7; 16 nucleotides align to TRBD2. CDR3 size: 20 residues. CDR1 and CDR2 (germline): DFQATT, SNEGSKA (reference sequence). Trimming took 3 bases from V and 9 from J; bases not matched to a gene: 23. The CDR3 DNA reads as TGCAGTGCTAGTACGGGATTTTCGGGACTAGCGGGAGGGCCGGGTCTCGGGCAGTACTTC. The encoded protein is CSASTGFSGLAGGPGLGQYF.

The chain carries TRBV19 and TRBJ1-4; tentative D call: TRBD1 (5 bases). Trimming pared 8 bases from V and 8 bases from J, leaving 15 bases between. Germline V gives CDR1 LNHDA, CDR2 SQIVND (reference sequence). The CDR3 is 13 residues long. The CDR3 is CASQVRALEKLFF. CDR3 coding DNA: TGTGCCAGTCAGGTCAGGGCCTTGGAAAAACTGTTTTTT.